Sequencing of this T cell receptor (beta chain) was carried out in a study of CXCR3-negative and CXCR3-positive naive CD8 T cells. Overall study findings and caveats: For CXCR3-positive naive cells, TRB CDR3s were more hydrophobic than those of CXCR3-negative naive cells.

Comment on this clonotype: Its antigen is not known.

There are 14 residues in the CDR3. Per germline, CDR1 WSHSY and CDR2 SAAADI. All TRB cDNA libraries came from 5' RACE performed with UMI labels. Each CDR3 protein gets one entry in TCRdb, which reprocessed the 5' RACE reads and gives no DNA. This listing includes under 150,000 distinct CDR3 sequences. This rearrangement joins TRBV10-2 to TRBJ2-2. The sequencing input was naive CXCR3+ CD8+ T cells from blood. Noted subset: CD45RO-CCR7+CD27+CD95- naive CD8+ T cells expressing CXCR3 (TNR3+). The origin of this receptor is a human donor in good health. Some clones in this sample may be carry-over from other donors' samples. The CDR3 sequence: CASSDGYNTGELFF.